The 13 T cell receptor beta chains given below trace back to one sample, sequenced in a study of T cell responses to AZD1222 COVID-19 vaccine. The data were produced by immunoSEQ multiplex PCR, yet TCRdb's version contains in-frame clones alone and is incomplete. In the table there are more than 80,000 clones, 70% to 90% of which are singletons. The specimen comprised peripheral blood, sampled on day 0 of AZD1222 vaccination. The receptors stem from an adult in good health.

The chain links TRBV14 to TRBJ2-3, with TRBD2 matching 10 bases. This CDR3 has 15 amino acids. V lost 6 bases to trimming and J lost 2 bases; unmatched junction nucleotides: 5. Germline V gene data show CDR1 as SGHDN and CDR2 as FVKESK. DNA of the CDR3: TGTGCCAGCAGACCGAGCGGGAGGGCCACAGATACGCAGTATTTT. As protein: CASRPSGRATDTQYF.

The rearrangement joins TRBV2 to TRBJ1-5; no reliable D call. V was pared by 5 bases and J by 2 bases, with 10 bases between. Germline V gene sequence: CDR1 SNHLY, CDR2 FYNNEI. The CDR3 runs 14 residues. CDR3 sequence: CASSRTSGNQPQHF. The CDR3 DNA sequence: TGTGCCAGCAGTCGGACCAGCGGCAATCAGCCCCAGCATTTT.

This clone was found a few times. The J gene is TRBJ2-1, the V gene TRBV7-2; D is possibly TRBD2 (5 bases). V lost 2 bases to trimming and J lost 4 bases, with 9 bases between them. Germline V CDR1 and CDR2: SGHTA, FQGNSA. The CDR3 is 14 residues long. The CDR3 sequence: CASSLMEDYNEQFF. For the CDR3, the DNA is TGTGCCAGCAGCTTAATGGAGGATTACAATGAGCAGTTCTTC.

The genes are TRBV14 and TRBJ2-1, with no clear D. Germline V gene sequence: CDR1 SGHDN, CDR2 FVKESK. The CDR3 is 16 amino acids. Trimming took off 0 bases at V and 0 bases at J, with 9 bases between the two ends. Written as DNA, the CDR3 is TGTGCCAGCAGCCAAGATGTAGATAGCTCCTACAATGAGCAGTTCTTC. Translated, it gives CASSQDVDSSYNEQFF.

This clone showed up just a few times. The chain has TRBV2 and TRBJ2-3; 8 nucleotides align to TRBD1. The CDR3 is made up of 16 amino acids. Germline lookup yields CDR1 SNHLY and CDR2 FYNNEI. The ends lost 8 bases at V and 0 bases at J; junction bases unmatched: 10. The chain's CDR3 is CASRRGTGGSTDTQYF. CDR3 in DNA: TGTGCCAGCCGACGCGGGACAGGCGGTAGCACAGATACGCAGTATTTT. The full variable domain, in which reference TRBV2 and TRBJ2-3 provide the parts outside the CDR3, is EPEVTQTPSHQVTQMGQEVILRCVPISNHLYFYWYRQILGQKVEFLVSFYNNEISEKSEIFDDQFSVERPDGSNFTLKIRSTKLEDSAMYFCASRRGTGGSTDTQYFGPGTRLTVL.

The V gene is TRBV27, the J gene TRBJ1-6; weak D call: TRBD1 (5 bases). V was clipped by 3 bases and J by 6 bases, with 12 bases between them. Germline loops: CDR1 MNHEY, CDR2 SMNVEV (reference sequence). The CDR3 is made up of 15 amino acids. The CDR3 protein is CASSLTQGPNSPLHF. The CDR3 DNA reads as TGTGCCAGCAGTTTGACCCAGGGTCCTAATTCACCCCTCCACTTT.

A few counts support this clone. The chain uses TRBV4-1 and TRBJ1-2; no clear D gene. The V gene's germline CDR1 is MGHRA and CDR2 YSYEKL. V was cut by 1 base and J by 1 base, with 10 bases left in between. This CDR3 is built from 15 residues. The CDR3 DNA is TGCGCCAGCAGCCAAGTAAGGGCCAATAACTATGGCTACACCTTC. Residues: CASSQVRANNYGYTF.

The chain has TRBV27 and TRBJ1-5; TRBD1 aligns across 8 bases. Germline loops: CDR1 MNHEY, CDR2 SMNVEV (reference sequence). The trim removed 3 bases at V and 5 bases at J, leaving 9 bases unmatched. The length of the CDR3 is 16 residues. CDR3: CASSFLGQGGDQPQHF. The DNA for the CDR3 is TGTGCCAGCAGTTTCCTAGGACAGGGTGGGGATCAGCCCCAGCATTTT.

The chain joins TRBV9 to TRBJ2-7; the match to TRBD2 covers 14 bases. CDR1 SGDLS and CDR2 YYNGEE come from the germline V gene. This CDR3 spans 14 amino acids. Trimming removed 4 bases from V and 9 bases from J; junction bases left unmatched: 6. CDR3 nucleotides: TGTGCCAGCAGCTACGGGACTAGCGGGAGTGTGCAGTACTTC. Its protein is CASSYGTSGSVQYF.

This rearrangement joins TRBV5-6 to TRBJ2-7; D is unclear. This CDR3 is 11 amino acids long. Germline V gene data show CDR1 as SGHDT and CDR2 as YYEEEE. The V end was cut by 4 bases, the J end by 9 bases, with 11 bases between. CDR3 sequence reads: CASSGRSVQYF. The CDR3 nucleotides read TGTGCCAGCAGCGGTCGGTCGGTGCAGTACTTC.

The rearrangement links TRBV6-5 to TRBJ1-5, with a possible D match to TRBD1 (6 bases). This CDR3 is built from 14 residues. From germline, CDR1 is MNHEY and CDR2 SVGAGI. V lost 7 bases and J lost 4, with 14 bases in between. The CDR3 sequence is CASNLDRTNQPQHF. The CDR3 bases are TGTGCCAGCAATTTAGACAGGACTAATCAGCCCCAGCATTTT.

This chain links TRBV27 with TRBJ2-7; 11 nucleotides agree with TRBD2. V was clipped by 2 bases and J by 4 bases; unmatched bases: 7. This CDR3 is built from 16 residues. Germline-derived CDR1 and CDR2 are MNHEY and SMNVEV (reference sequence). DNA for the CDR3: TGTGCCAGCAGTTTAAGGGCTAGCGGGAGGTCTTACGAGCAGTACTTC. This encodes CASSLRASGRSYEQYF.

This rearrangement joins TRBV29-1 to TRBJ2-1; no firm D call. V gave up 4 bases and J gave up 8 bases, with 12 bases separating them. This CDR3 comprises 12 residues. The germline gives CDR1 SQVTM, CDR2 ANQGSEA. The CDR3 nucleotides read TGCAGCGTTGTGCGGACCCGCTATGAGCAGTTCTTC. It encodes CSVVRTRYEQFF.